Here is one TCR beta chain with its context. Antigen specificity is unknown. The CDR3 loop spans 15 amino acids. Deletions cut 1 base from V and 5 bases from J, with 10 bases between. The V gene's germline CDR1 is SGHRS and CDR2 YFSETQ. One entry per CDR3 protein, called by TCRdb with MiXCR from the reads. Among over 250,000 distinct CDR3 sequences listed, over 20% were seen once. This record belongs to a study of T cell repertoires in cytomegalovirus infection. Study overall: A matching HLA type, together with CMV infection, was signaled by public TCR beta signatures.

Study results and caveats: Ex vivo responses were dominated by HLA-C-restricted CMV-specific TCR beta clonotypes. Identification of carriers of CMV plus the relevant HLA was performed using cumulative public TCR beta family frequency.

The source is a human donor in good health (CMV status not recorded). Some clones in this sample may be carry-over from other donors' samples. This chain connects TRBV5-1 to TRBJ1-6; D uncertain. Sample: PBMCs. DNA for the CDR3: TGCGCCAGCAGCTTGAGAGGAGGGAATAATTCACCCCTCCACTTT. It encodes CASSLRGGNNSPLHF.